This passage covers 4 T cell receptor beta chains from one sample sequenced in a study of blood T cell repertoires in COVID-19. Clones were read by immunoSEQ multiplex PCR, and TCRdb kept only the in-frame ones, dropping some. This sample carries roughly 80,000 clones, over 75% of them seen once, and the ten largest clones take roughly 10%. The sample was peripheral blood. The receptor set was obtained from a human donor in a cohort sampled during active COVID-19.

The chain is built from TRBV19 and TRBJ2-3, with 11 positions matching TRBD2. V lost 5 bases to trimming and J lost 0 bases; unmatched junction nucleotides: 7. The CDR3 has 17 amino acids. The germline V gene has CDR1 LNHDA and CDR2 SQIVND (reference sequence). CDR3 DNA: TGTGCCAGTAGTTCTAAGACTAGCGGGGTTAGCACAGATACGCAGTATTTT. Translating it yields CASSSKTSGVSTDTQYF.

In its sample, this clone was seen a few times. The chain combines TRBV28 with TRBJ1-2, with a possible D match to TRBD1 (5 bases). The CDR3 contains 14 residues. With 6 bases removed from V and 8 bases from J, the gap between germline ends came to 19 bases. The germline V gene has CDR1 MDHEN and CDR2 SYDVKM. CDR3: CASRSPGLIEGYTF. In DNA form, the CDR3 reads TGTGCCAGCAGGTCACCGGGACTGATAGAGGGCTACACCTTC.

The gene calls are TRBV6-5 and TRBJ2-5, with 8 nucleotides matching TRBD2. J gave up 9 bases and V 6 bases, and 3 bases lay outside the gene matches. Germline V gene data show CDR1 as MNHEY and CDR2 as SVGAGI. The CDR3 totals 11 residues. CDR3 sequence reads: CASSPGRAQYF. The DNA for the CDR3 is TGTGCCAGCAGCCCCGGGAGGGCCCAGTACTTC.

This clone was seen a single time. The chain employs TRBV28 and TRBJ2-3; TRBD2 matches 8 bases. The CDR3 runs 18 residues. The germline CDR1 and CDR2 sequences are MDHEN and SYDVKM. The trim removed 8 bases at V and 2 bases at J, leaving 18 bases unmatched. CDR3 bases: TGTGCCAGCCTCTTGCGGGGGGTTACACTTCGGGACACAGATACGCAGTATTTT. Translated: CASLLRGVTLRDTDTQYF. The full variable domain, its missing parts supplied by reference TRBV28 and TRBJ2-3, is DVKVTQSSRYLVKRTGEKVFLECVQDMDHENMFWYRQDPGLGLRLIYFSYDVKMKEKGDIPEGYSVSREKKERFSLILESASTNQTSMYLCASLLRGVTLRDTDTQYFGPGTRLTVL.